This TCR beta chain was captured in a study of blood T cell repertoires in COVID-19. The ends were cut back, 5 bases at V and 0 bases at J, with 13 bases in the middle. The CDR3 runs to 16 residues. Per germline, CDR1 SGHTA and CDR2 FQGTGA. Per the original methods: Quantification of nucleated cells was approximated via reference gene primer amplification. TCRdb keeps only in-frame clones here, not all; method: immunoSEQ multiplex PCR. Clonal size and the V and J genes are those of that table, whereas D and trimming came from the DNA. In the table there are 380,000 or so clones, roughly 90% of which are singletons.

The clonotype was recovered from a young woman with acute COVID-19. The sequenced sample consisted of PBMCs or T cells enriched from blood (not recorded which). The chain couples TRBV7-3 to TRBJ2-2; no clear D gene. CDR3 residues: CASSASFGSNTGELFF. CDR3 nucleotide sequence: TGTGCCAGCAGCGCCTCCTTCGGGTCGAACACCGGGGAGCTGTTTTTT.